This TCR beta chain was sequenced for a study of control samples from healthy donors and cancer patients. This CDR3 comprises 16 residues. Looked up from germline, CDR1 is LNHNV and CDR2 is YYDKDF (reference sequence). Trimming cost V 0 bases and J 3 bases; bases outside gene matches: 6. This table comes from immunoSEQ multiplex PCR, and its TCRdb copy is limited to in-frame clones, with some not included. The table includes some 150,000 clones, 96% detected once. The chain recombines TRBV15 with TRBJ2-7, with 9 bases lining up with TRBD1. The sample consisted of blood. The source is a woman under 40 in good health. This CDR3 reads CATSRDLGTGNYEQYF. CDR3 sequence (DNA): TGTGCCACCAGCAGAGATCTAGGGACAGGGAACTACGAGCAGTACTTC.